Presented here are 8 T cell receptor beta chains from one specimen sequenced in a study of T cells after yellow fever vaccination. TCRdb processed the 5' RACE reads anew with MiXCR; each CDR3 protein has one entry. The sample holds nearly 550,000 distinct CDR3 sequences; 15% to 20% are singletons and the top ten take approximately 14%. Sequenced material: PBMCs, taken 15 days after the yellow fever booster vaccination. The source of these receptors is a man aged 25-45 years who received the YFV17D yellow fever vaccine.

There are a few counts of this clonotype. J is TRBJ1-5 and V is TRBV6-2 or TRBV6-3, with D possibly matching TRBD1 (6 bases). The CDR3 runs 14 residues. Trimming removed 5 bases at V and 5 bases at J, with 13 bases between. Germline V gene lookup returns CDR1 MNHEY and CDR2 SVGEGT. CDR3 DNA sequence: TGTGCCAGCAGTGACGGGGGGCCCCATCAGCCCCAGCATTTT. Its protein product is CASSDGGPHQPQHF.

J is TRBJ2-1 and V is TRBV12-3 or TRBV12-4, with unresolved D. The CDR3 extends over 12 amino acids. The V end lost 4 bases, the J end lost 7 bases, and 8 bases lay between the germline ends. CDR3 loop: CASSSDGNEQFF. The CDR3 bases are TGTGCCAGCAGTTCGGATGGGAATGAGCAGTTCTTC.

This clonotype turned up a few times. The CDR3 nucleotides are TGTGCCAGCAGGCCAAGGGGGACCCAAGATACGCAGTATTTT. Amino acids: CASRPRGTQDTQYF. The rearrangement links TRBV6-2 or TRBV6-3 to TRBJ2-3; D is possibly TRBD1 (6 bases). The CDR3 totals 14 residues. Trimming cost V 6 bases and J 5 bases, with 15 bases left between them. In germline, CDR1 is MNHEY, CDR2 SVGEGT.

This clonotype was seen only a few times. The CDR3: CATSSQLDGEQFF. CDR3 bases: TGTGCCACCAGCAGCCAACTAGATGGTGAGCAGTTCTTC. This chain links TRBV15 with TRBJ2-1; tentatively, D is TRBD2 (5 bases). Germline CDR1 and CDR2: LNHNV and YYDKDF (reference sequence). The CDR3 sequence is 13 residues long. V gave up 3 bases and J gave up 9 bases, with 12 bases separating them.

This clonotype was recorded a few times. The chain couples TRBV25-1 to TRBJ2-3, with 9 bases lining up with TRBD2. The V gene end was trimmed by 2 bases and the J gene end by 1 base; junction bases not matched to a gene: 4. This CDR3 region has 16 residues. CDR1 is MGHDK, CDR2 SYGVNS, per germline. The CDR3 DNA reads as TGTGCCAGCAGTGAACTTAGCGGGAGTCGCACAGATACGCAGTATTTT. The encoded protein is CASSELSGSRTDTQYF.

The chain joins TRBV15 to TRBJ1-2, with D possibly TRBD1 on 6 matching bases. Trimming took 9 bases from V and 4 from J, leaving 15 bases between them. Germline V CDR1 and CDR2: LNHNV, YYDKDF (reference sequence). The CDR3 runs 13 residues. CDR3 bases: TGTGCCACGAAAGGGGGGTATGGCTATGGCTACACCTTC. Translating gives CATKGGYGYGYTF.

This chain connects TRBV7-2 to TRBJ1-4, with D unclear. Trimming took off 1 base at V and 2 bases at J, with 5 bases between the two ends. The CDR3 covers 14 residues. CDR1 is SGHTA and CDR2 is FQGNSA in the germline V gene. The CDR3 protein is CASSLGFTNEKLFF. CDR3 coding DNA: TGTGCCAGCAGCTTAGGCTTCACTAATGAAAAACTGTTTTTT.

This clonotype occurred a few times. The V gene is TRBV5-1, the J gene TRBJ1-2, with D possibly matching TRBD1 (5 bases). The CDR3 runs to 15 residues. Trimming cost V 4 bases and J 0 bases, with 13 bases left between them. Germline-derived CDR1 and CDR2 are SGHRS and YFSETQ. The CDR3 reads CASSPNQGANYGYTF. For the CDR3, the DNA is TGCGCCAGCAGCCCTAATCAGGGAGCTAACTATGGCTACACCTTC.